Presented here are 10 T cell receptor beta chains from one specimen sequenced in a study of T cells in Graves' hyperthyroidism and ophthalmopathy. TCR beta CDR3 regions were amplified from RNA. Researchers ran a first-round RT-PCR on the TCR CDR3 using the HTBI primer set. TCRdb ran MiXCR on the multiplex PCR reads and lists one entry per CDR3 protein. The sample consists of 300,000 to 450,000 distinct CDR3 sequences, 15% to 20% of them appearing once. Sequences were obtained from blood. The receptors here all came from a woman aged 35 to 49 with Graves' ophthalmopathy.

This clonotype has a count of ten or more. The chain joins TRBV12-3 or TRBV12-4 to TRBJ1-3, with D hard to call. Between the trimmed V and J ends, which lost 3 bases and 2 bases, there was a span of 5 bases. The CDR3 contains 13 residues. CDR3 nucleotide sequence: TGTGCCAGCAGTTTTGATGCTGGAAACACCATATATTTT. Its protein is CASSFDAGNTIYF.

This clonotype showed up many times. V and J are TRBV20-1 and TRBJ2-4; 12 bases map to TRBD2. The CDR3 has 17 residues. Germline assignment: CDR1 DFQATT and CDR2 SNEGSKA (reference sequence). The trim removed 5 bases at V and 0 bases at J, leaving 8 bases unmatched. CDR3: CSARGTSGFLAKNIQYF. The CDR3 coding sequence is TGCAGTGCTCGGGGGACTAGCGGGTTTCTAGCCAAAAACATTCAGTACTTC.

The chain combines TRBV11-2 with TRBJ2-7, with D possibly TRBD2 on 6 matching bases. The end of the DNA fits TRBJ2-1 better, so the J call may be wrong. The CDR3 runs 16 residues. The germline CDR1 and CDR2 sequences are SGHAT and FQNNGV. The chain's CDR3 is CASSFTRDSGAYEQFF. CDR3 coding DNA: TGTGCCAGCAGCTTTACCAGGGATAGCGGCGCCTACGAGCAGTTCTTC.

This clonotype was counted at least ten times. V gene TRBV20-1 combines with J gene TRBJ1-5; possible D gene TRBD1, 6 bases. Deletions cut 3 bases from V and 1 base from J, with 7 bases between. The CDR3 runs 13 residues. The germline V gene encodes CDR1 DFQATT and CDR2 SNEGSKA (reference sequence). CDR3 sequence: CSARTGSNQPQHF. The CDR3 DNA reads as TGCAGTGCTAGGACAGGAAGCAATCAGCCCCAGCATTTT.

Ten or more counts support this clonotype. One end of the junction fails to match germline, which may point to a read error. The gene calls are TRBV5-1 and TRBJ1-2; 9 bases are shared with TRBD1. From germline, CDR1 is SGHRS and CDR2 YFSETQ. The CDR3 totals 13 residues. CDR3 in DNA: TGTGCCAGCAGTCGGGACAGGGCCTATGGCTACACCTTC. Protein sequence: CASSRDRAYGYTF.

Many counts were recorded for this clonotype. The CDR3 loop reads CASSMGTGRTGELFF. CDR3 bases: TGTGCCAGTAGTATGGGGACAGGGAGGACCGGGGAGCTGTTTTTT. The chain combines TRBV19 with TRBJ2-2, with 9 bases aligning to TRBD1. There are 15 residues in the CDR3. V lost 3 bases to trimming and J lost 5 bases; unmatched junction nucleotides: 4. Per the germline V gene, CDR1 is LNHDA and CDR2 is SQIVND (reference sequence).

This clonotype was recorded many times. The V gene is TRBV20-1, the J gene TRBJ2-7; 9 bases are a match to TRBD2. Germline V lookup: CDR1 DFQATT, CDR2 SNEGSKA (reference sequence). Trimming removed 6 bases from V and 5 bases from J; junction bases left unmatched: 8. The CDR3 spans 13 residues. CDR3 sequence: CSAVAGVRHEQYF. DNA for the CDR3: TGCAGTGCCGTAGCGGGAGTGCGTCACGAGCAGTACTTC.

This clonotype appeared many times. V gene TRBV19 combines with J gene TRBJ1-5; 8 bases align to TRBD1. The CDR3 loop spans 16 amino acids. Germline V gene lookup returns CDR1 LNHDA and CDR2 SQIVND (reference sequence). V trimming: 3 bases; J trimming: 3 bases; junction bases outside the gene matches: 7. CDR3: CASSISRGPHNQPQHF. The CDR3 bases are TGTGCCAGTAGTATCTCCAGGGGGCCCCACAATCAGCCCCAGCATTTT.

There are many counts of this clonotype. The gene calls are TRBV6-1 and TRBJ1-5; no clear D. The CDR3 covers 12 residues. Trimming cost V 4 bases and J 9 bases, with 10 bases left between them. Germline CDR1 is MNHNS and CDR2 is SASEGT. This chain's CDR3 is CASSVQSRPQHF. The CDR3 nucleotides are TGTGCCAGCAGTGTACAGTCACGGCCCCAGCATTTT.

This clonotype was recorded many times. The chain uses TRBV27 and TRBJ2-3; 10 bases match TRBD2. Germline loops: CDR1 MNHEY, CDR2 SMNVEV (reference sequence). Trimming took 2 bases from V and 2 from J; bases not matched to a gene: 7. The CDR3 has 17 amino acids. The CDR3 DNA follows: TGTGCCAGCAGTTTAAGGGGACTAGCGATACACACAGATACGCAGTATTTT. This sequence encodes CASSLRGLAIHTDTQYF.